Each of the 22 T cell receptor beta chains below was sequenced from the same sample in a study of cytomegalovirus exposure and HLA in healthy donors. The PCR contained 60 Vbeta and 13 Jbeta primers. Profiling relied on immunoSEQ multiplex PCR, and the TCRdb table lists in-frame clones only, not all of them. The table lists around 180,000 clones, 80% of them singletons. The sequenced sample was PBMCs. The receptors originated from a man in his forties in good health and CMV-seronegative.

The chain carries TRBV14 and TRBJ2-7; a possible D gene is TRBD2 (5 bases). Germline CDR1 SGHDN, CDR2 FVKESK. The CDR3 is 13 amino acids. Trimming stripped 3 bases from V and 2 bases from J, with 8 bases between. The CDR3 reads CASSQDGTYEQYF. CDR3 coding DNA: TGTGCCAGCAGCCAGGACGGGACCTACGAGCAGTACTTC. The full variable domain, its missing parts supplied by reference TRBV14 and TRBJ2-7, is EAGVTQFPSHSVIEKGQTVTLRCDPISGHDNLYWYRRVMGKEIKFLLHFVKESKQDESGMPNNRFLAERTGGTYSTLKVQPAELEDSGVYFCASSQDGTYEQYFGPGTRLTVT.

V and J are TRBV9 and TRBJ1-2; the D is unclear. The CDR3 runs to 11 residues. CDR1 and CDR2 from the germline V gene are SGDLS and YYNGEE. Trimming removed 3 bases from V and 8 bases from J, with 8 bases in between. The CDR3 nucleotides read TGTGCCAGCAGCGGATGGAGGGGCTACACCTTC. This encodes CASSGWRGYTF. The whole variable domain, filled in from reference TRBV9 and TRBJ1-2, reads DSGVTQTPKHLITATGQRVTLRCSPRSGDLSVYWYQQSLDQGLQFLIQYYNGEERAKGNILERFSAQQFPDLHSELNLSSLELGDSALYFCASSGWRGYTFGSGTRLTVV.

J is TRBJ1-1 and V is TRBV11-3, with TRBD1 as a possible D gene (5 bases). Between the trimmed V and J ends, which lost 1 base and 7 bases, there was a span of 7 bases. CDR3 length: 12 residues. The V gene's germline CDR1 is SGHNT and CDR2 YENEEA. CDR3 bases: TGTGCCAGCAGCTTAGTGCAGGGTGAAGCTTTCTTT. Residues: CASSLVQGEAFF.

The rearrangement links TRBV29-1 to TRBJ2-7; D call uncertain. Trimming removed 5 bases from V and 0 bases from J, with 11 bases in between. Looked up from germline, CDR1 is SQVTM and CDR2 is ANQGSEA. CDR3 length: 13 amino acids. The CDR3 sequence is CSVHVSSSYEQYF. The CDR3 DNA sequence: TGCAGCGTTCACGTTAGTAGCTCCTACGAGCAGTACTTC.

The gene calls are TRBV5-1 and TRBJ2-5, with 7 positions matching TRBD1. Per the germline V gene, CDR1 is SGHRS and CDR2 is YFSETQ. J lost 5 bases, V lost 4 bases, and 5 bases had no gene match. CDR3 length equals 13 residues. The CDR3 sequence: CASSQNRGETQYF. CDR3 bases: TGCGCCAGCAGCCAGAACAGGGGCGAGACCCAGTACTTC. The whole variable domain, filled in from reference TRBV5-1 and TRBJ2-5, reads KAGVTQTPRYLIKTRGQQVTLSCSPISGHRSVSWYQQTPGQGLQFLFEYFSETQRNKGNFPGRFSGRQFSNSRSEMNVSTLELGDSALYLCASSQNRGETQYFGPGTRLLVL.

The J gene is TRBJ1-4, the V gene TRBV7-9, with 7 bases lining up with TRBD1. The germline V gene has CDR1 SEHNR and CDR2 FQNEAQ (reference sequence). V was clipped by 5 bases and J by 4 bases; unmatched bases: 7. The CDR3 runs to 15 residues. The CDR3 loop is CASSPGTESNEKLFF. CDR3 bases: TGTGCCAGCAGCCCCGGGACAGAGAGTAATGAAAAACTGTTTTTT. The variable domain in full, completed from reference TRBV7-9 and TRBJ1-4, reads DTGVSQNPRHKITKRGQNVTFRCDPISEHNRLYWYRQTLGQGPEFLTYFQNEAQLEKSRLLSDRFSAERPKGSFSTLEIQRTEQGDSAMYLCASSPGTESNEKLFFGSGTQLSVL.

This clone appeared a few times. The gene calls are TRBV7-9 and TRBJ2-7, with 9 bases that match TRBD1. Losses at the gene ends were 5 bases for V and 4 bases for J; bases not matched to a gene: 6. Germline CDR1 is SEHNR and CDR2 is FQNEAQ (reference sequence). This CDR3 has 14 residues. CDR3 in amino acids: CASSPRDRVYEQYF. The CDR3 DNA reads as TGTGCCAGCAGCCCCCGGGACAGGGTTTACGAGCAGTACTTC.

This rearrangement joins TRBV19 to TRBJ2-2, with TRBD2 matching 7 bases. Unmatched junction bases numbered 10, after V lost 5 bases and J lost 7 bases. Germline lookup yields CDR1 LNHDA and CDR2 SQIVND (reference sequence). The CDR3 consists of 15 residues. The CDR3 loop reads CASSWTGGSDGELFF. The CDR3, as DNA: TGTGCCAGTAGTTGGACGGGAGGATCGGACGGGGAGCTGTTTTTT.

The chain combines TRBV19 with TRBJ1-2; D possibly corresponds to TRBD1 (5 bases). CDR3 length: 13 residues. V dropped 3 bases and J dropped 4 bases, with 9 bases sitting between them. Per the germline V gene, CDR1 is LNHDA and CDR2 is SQIVND (reference sequence). DNA for the CDR3: TGTGCCAGTAGTATGTACCAGGGCTATGGCTACACCTTC. It specifies CASSMYQGYGYTF.

The rearrangement uses TRBV30 and TRBJ2-5, with D possibly TRBD1 on 5 matching bases. CDR1 and CDR2 from the germline V gene are GTSNPN and SVGIG (reference sequence). V was clipped by 0 bases and J by 6 bases, with 14 bases between them. The CDR3 totals 14 residues. The CDR3 DNA reads TGTGCCTGGAGTGTAGGAGCAGGGCTACAGACCCAGTACTTC. Encoded protein: CAWSVGAGLQTQYF.

In its sample, this clone was seen once. The chain employs TRBV27 and TRBJ2-5; D perhaps matches TRBD1 (6 bases). The CDR3 covers 15 residues. The V end was cut by 6 bases, the J end by 3 bases, with 17 bases between. Looked up from germline, CDR1 is MNHEY and CDR2 is SMNVEV (reference sequence). This CDR3 reads CASRGLQGPEETQYF. The CDR3 nucleotides read TGTGCCAGCAGGGGATTACAGGGACCTGAAGAGACCCAGTACTTC.

The rearrangement links TRBV10-2 to TRBJ1-1; no clear D. Trimming took off 6 bases at V and 6 bases at J, with 11 bases between the two ends. Germline V gene lookup returns CDR1 WSHSY and CDR2 SAAADI. CDR3 length: 12 residues. Here the CDR3 reads CASRRTESEAFF. CDR3 bases: TGCGCCAGCAGGCGCACAGAATCTGAAGCTTTCTTT.

The chain employs TRBV9 and TRBJ1-1; no clear D gene. This CDR3 region has 14 residues. Trimming shortened V by 1 base and J by 1 base, and 8 bases separated the two germline ends. The germline gives CDR1 SGDLS, CDR2 YYNGEE. The CDR3 DNA sequence: TGTGCCAGCAGCGTATTCCCAGAGAACACTGAAGCTTTCTTT. Protein sequence: CASSVFPENTEAFF.

The CDR3 region is CASSITGTSDTDTQYF. The CDR3 nucleotides are TGTGCCAGTAGTATCACCGGGACTAGCGACACAGATACGCAGTATTTT. This chain links TRBV19 with TRBJ2-3; TRBD2 aligns across 10 bases. CDR1 and CDR2 (germline): LNHDA, SQIVND (reference sequence). The V and J ends lost 3 bases and 2 bases, in that order; junction bases with no gene match: 5. CDR3 length: 16 residues.

This clone has only one observation. The chain recombines TRBV20-1 with TRBJ2-7; no firm D call. Germline V gene lookup returns CDR1 DFQATT and CDR2 SNEGSKA (reference sequence). V shed 6 bases and J shed 2 bases, with 8 bases lying between them. The CDR3 runs 11 residues. CDR3 coding DNA: TGCAGTGCCGAGCGAGCCTACGAGCAGTACTTC. It specifies CSAERAYEQYF.

The CDR3 here is CASSTHRDSYEQYF. The CDR3 DNA sequence: TGTGCCAGTAGCACACACCGGGACAGCTACGAGCAGTACTTC. The rearrangement links TRBV19 to TRBJ2-7; the match to TRBD1 covers 7 bases. V shed 6 bases and J 3 bases; nucleotides not matched to a gene: 8. The CDR3 runs 14 residues. Germline CDR1 reads LNHDA; CDR2 reads SQIVND (reference sequence).

This sequence joins TRBV7-2 and TRBJ2-5; the D gene is possibly TRBD2 (6 bases). The J call may be wrong; the DNA end is better matched by TRBJ2-7. This CDR3 region has 11 residues. The germline CDR1 and CDR2 sequences are SGHTA and FQGNSA. CDR3 coding DNA: TGTGCCAGCACTAGCGCCTACGAGCAGTACTTC. Translated: CASTSAYEQYF.

The V call is TRBV4-3, the J call TRBJ1-2; maybe TRBD1 (6 bases). The CDR3 runs 20 residues. Germline lookup yields CDR1 LGHNA and CDR2 YSLEER. Trimming took 2 bases from V and 4 from J, leaving 29 bases between them. The chain's CDR3 is CASSQFLGAGAFDFSYGYTF. For the CDR3, the DNA is TGCGCCAGCAGCCAATTCCTCGGAGCAGGGGCTTTTGATTTTAGCTATGGCTACACCTTC.

This clone was seen just once. The gene calls are TRBV12-2 and TRBJ2-3; the table names TRBD2, a call not compared with the DNA. TRBV12-2 is annotated as a pseudogene. This CDR3 has 18 amino acids. The CDR3 region has the DNA TGTGCAAGTCGCTTGGGCACGAGTCGGGGGGGCCGCGCAGATACGCAGTATTTT. Its protein is CASRLGTSRGGRADTQYF.

The chain combines TRBV9 with TRBJ2-7, with D uncertain. Germline V gene sequence: CDR1 SGDLS, CDR2 YYNGEE. The CDR3 extends over 15 amino acids. V dropped 4 bases and J dropped 1 base, with 15 bases sitting between them. This chain's CDR3 is CASSPREDPSYEQYF. The CDR3 region has the DNA TGTGCCAGCAGCCCCAGAGAGGATCCTTCCTACGAGCAGTACTTC.

The chain employs TRBV7-2 and TRBJ2-5; the D is unclear. With 5 bases removed from V and 4 bases from J, the gap between germline ends came to 5 bases. In germline, CDR1 is SGHTA, CDR2 FQGNSA. The CDR3 is 11 residues long. CDR3 loop: CASSLTETQYF. CDR3 DNA sequence: TGTGCCAGCAGCCTAACAGAGACCCAGTACTTC.

This clone was observed a single time. V gene TRBV19 combines with J gene TRBJ2-1; unclear D gene. V was clipped by 3 bases and J by 9 bases, with 9 bases between them. CDR1 and CDR2 (germline): LNHDA, SQIVND (reference sequence). This CDR3 has 12 residues. The CDR3 here is CASSIHGSEQFF. CDR3 bases: TGTGCCAGTAGTATCCACGGGTCTGAGCAGTTCTTC.